This T cell receptor (beta chain) was recovered during a study of T cell clonality in common variable immunodeficiency. Whole-study findings and limits: Compared with healthy controls, CVID subjects showed increased TCRbeta clonality, mostly in about a third. Reportedly, TCR beta sequences from common variable immunodeficiency showed fewer deletions and N-nucleotide insertions.

Using immunoSEQ multiplex PCR, the repertoire was profiled, and TCRdb retains in-frame clones only, with some absent. The table lists approximately 20,000 clones, with no singletons. CVID subjects had received replacement immunoglobulin for at least one year. Germline V lookup: CDR1 DFQATT, CDR2 SNEGSKA (reference sequence). Deletions cut 3 bases from V and 2 bases from J, with 11 bases between. This CDR3 comprises 15 residues. In its sample, this clone was seen many times. The antigen is unknown. The read ends 3 residues shy of where the CDR3 ends; the end is completed using the germline J gene. Sample: peripheral blood mononuclear cells. The chain combines TRBV20-1 with TRBJ2-6; D gene unclear. The TCR originated in a human donor with common variable immunodeficiency. The CDR3 bases that were read are TGCAGTGCTAGGGCCAGACAAGCTGGGGCCAACGTC. Protein: CSARARQAGANV. The full CDR3 protein is CSARARQAGANVLTF.